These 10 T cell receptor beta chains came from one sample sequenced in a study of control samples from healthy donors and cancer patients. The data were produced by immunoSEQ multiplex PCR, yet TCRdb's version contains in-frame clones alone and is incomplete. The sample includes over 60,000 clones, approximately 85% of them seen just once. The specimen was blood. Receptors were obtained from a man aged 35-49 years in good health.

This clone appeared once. The CDR3 DNA reads as TGTGCCATCAGTGAGCGGGGAGTAGAAGCTTTCTTT. Translation: CAISERGVEAFF. This chain joins TRBV10-3 and TRBJ1-1; no reliable D call. V was trimmed by 2 bases and J by 8 bases, leaving 9 bases between them. This CDR3 is 12 amino acids long. The germline gives CDR1 ENHRY, CDR2 SYGVKD.

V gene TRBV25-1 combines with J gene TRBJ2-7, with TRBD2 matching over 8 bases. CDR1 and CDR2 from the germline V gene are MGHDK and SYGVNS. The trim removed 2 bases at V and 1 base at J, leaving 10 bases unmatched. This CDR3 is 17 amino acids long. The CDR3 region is CASSETAGGGTSYEQYF. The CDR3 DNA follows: TGTGCCAGCAGTGAAACAGCCGGCGGGGGGACTTCCTACGAGCAGTACTTC.

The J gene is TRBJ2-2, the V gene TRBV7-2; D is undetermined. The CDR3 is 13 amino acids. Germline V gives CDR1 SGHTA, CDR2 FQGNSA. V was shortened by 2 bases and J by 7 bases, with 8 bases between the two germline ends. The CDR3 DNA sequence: TGTGCCAGCAGCTTAATTACGGGCGGGGAGCTGTTTTTT. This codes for CASSLITGGELFF.

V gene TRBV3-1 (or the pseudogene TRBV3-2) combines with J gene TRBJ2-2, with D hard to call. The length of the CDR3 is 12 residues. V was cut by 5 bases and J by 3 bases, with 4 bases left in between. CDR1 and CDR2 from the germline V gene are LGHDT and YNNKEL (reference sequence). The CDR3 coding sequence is TGTGCCAGCAGCGCATACACCGGGGAGCTGTTTTTT. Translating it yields CASSAYTGELFF.

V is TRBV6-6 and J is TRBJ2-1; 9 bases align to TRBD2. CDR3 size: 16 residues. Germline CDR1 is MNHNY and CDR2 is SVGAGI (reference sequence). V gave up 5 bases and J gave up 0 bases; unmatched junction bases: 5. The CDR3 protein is CASSVASGASYNEQFF. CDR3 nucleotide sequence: TGTGCCAGCAGTGTCGCTAGCGGGGCCTCCTACAATGAGCAGTTCTTC.

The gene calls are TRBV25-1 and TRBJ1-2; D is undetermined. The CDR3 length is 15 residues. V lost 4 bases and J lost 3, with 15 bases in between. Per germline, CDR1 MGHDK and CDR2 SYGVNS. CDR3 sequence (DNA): TGTGCCAGCAGTGGGAATCCCGCCATTTACTATGGCTACACCTTC. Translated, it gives CASSGNPAIYYGYTF.

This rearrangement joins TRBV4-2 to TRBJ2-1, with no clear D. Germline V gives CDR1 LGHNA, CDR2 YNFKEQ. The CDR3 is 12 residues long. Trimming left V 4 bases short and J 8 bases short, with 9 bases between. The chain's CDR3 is CASSRSRDEQFF. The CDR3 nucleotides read TGTGCCAGCAGCCGATCGAGAGATGAGCAGTTCTTC.

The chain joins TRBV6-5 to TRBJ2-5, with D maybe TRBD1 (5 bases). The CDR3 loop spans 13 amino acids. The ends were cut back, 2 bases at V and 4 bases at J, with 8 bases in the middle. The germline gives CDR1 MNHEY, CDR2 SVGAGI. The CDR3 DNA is TGTGCCAGCAGTTACCAGGGCGGAGAGACCCAGTACTTC. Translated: CASSYQGGETQYF.

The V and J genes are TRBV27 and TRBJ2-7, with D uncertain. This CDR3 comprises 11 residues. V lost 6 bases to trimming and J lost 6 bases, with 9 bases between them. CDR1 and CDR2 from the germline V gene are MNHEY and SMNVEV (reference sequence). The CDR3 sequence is CASSLGFEQYF. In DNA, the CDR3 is TGTGCCAGCAGCTTGGGGTTCGAGCAGTACTTC.

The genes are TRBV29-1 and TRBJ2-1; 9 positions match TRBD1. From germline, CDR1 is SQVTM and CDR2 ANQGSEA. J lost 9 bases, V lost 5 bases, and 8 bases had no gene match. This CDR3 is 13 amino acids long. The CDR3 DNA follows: TGCAGCGTTAAAAGACAGGGGGAACGTGAGCAGTTCTTC. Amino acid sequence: CSVKRQGEREQFF.